A selection of T cell receptor beta chains follows, all from one sample in a study of technical replicates of blood from a handful of donors. Here immunoSEQ multiplex PCR was the method, and the copy in TCRdb shows in-frame clones only, minus some. Of tens of thousands of clones detected, approximately 94% appear once; the ten largest clones hold 0.26%. The sample was T cells isolated from PBMCs. All receptors derive from a human donor in good health. Both conserved end residues are part of each CDR3. D genes are given only for firm matches. The size of a clone is reported for some rows only, either as once, few or many, or as a class for expanded clones.

cdr3_length	d_call	j_call	clone_size	v_call	cdr3_nt	cdr3_aa
16	TRBD1	TRBJ1-5	NA	TRBV5-8	TGTGCCAGCAGCTTGGGCCTTGGAGGGGGCTATGAGCCCCAGCATTTT	CASSLGLGGGYEPQHF
15	NA	TRBJ1-2	NA	TRBV28	TGTGCCAGCAGTTTTGGACAGTTAATTAACTATGGCTACACCTTC	CASSFGQLINYGYTF
15	TRBD2	TRBJ2-1	few	TRBV19	TGTGCCAGTAACTGGGGACTAGCGGGATACAATGAGCAGTTCTTC	CASNWGLAGYNEQFF
11	NA	TRBJ2-7	NA	TRBV29-1	TGCAGCGTTGGTGCAGGGGTCGAGCAGTACTTC	CSVGAGVEQYF
13	TRBD1	TRBJ1-1	once	TRBV4-1	TGCGCCAGCAGCCATGCGGGACAGGGGACGGCTTTCTTT	CASSHAGQGTAFF
13	TRBD1	TRBJ1-2	NA	TRBV2	TGTGCCAGCAGTGACGGGAGGGGGCCCGGCTACACCTTC	CASSDGRGPGYTF
17	NA	TRBJ2-7	NA	TRBV7-5	TGTGTCAGAAGCTCACGGGGACTAGCGGGGGGACCGGGCGAGCAGTACTTC	CVRSSRGLAGGPGEQYF
16	TRBD1	TRBJ1-1	NA	TRBV19	TGTGCCAGTAGTATAGATCCCGACAGGGGGGGGACTGAAGCTTTCTTT	CASSIDPDRGGTEAFF
14	TRBD1	TRBJ1-5	NA	TRBV5-6	TGTGCCAGCAGCTACAGGGACAGCCGCCAGCCCCAGCATTTT	CASSYRDSRQPQHF
10	NA	TRBJ2-7	NA	TRBV28	TGTGCCAGCAGTTTGACAGAGCAGTACTTC	CASSLTEQYF
13	NA	TRBJ2-1	NA	TRBV29-1	TGCAGCGTGGGGGGACAGACGTACAATGAGCAGTTCTTC	CSVGGQTYNEQFF
15	NA	TRBJ1-2	NA	TRBV5-1	TGCGCCAGCAGCCATGACCCGGGAGGCTTCTATGGCTACACCTTC	CASSHDPGGFYGYTF
14	TRBD1	TRBJ2-7	NA	TRBV7-9	TGTGCCAGCAGCCCCCGACAGGGCTCCTACGAGCAGTACTTC	CASSPRQGSYEQYF
17	NA	TRBJ1-5	NA	TRBV7-8	TGTGCCAGCAGCTTAGAATATTTGCCGCAGAGCAATCAGCCCCAGCATTTT	CASSLEYLPQSNQPQHF
14	NA	TRBJ2-3	NA	TRBV2	TGTGCCAGCAGACCTTACCCAGTTCCAGATACGCAGTATTTT	CASRPYPVPDTQYF
14	NA	TRBJ1-1	NA	TRBV19	TGTGCCAGTAGGGCTGCGGGCAGTACAACTGAAGCTTTCTTT	CASRAAGSTTEAFF
13	NA	TRBJ1-2	NA	TRBV9	TGTGCCAGCAGCGTAGGGACAGACTATGGCTACACCTTC	CASSVGTDYGYTF
14	NA	TRBJ2-3	NA	TRBV29-1	TGCAGCGTTACCCCGGGAGCCGTGGCAGATACGCAGTATTTT	CSVTPGAVADTQYF
15	NA	TRBJ1-5	NA	TRBV4-1	TGCGCCAGCAGAACAACTCAGGGGCTTAATCAGCCCCAGCATTTT	CASRTTQGLNQPQHF
15	NA	TRBJ1-3	NA	TRBV5-1	TGCGCCAGCAGGTGGGGCCCTGGGACGGAGGGCACCATATATTTT	CASRWGPGTEGTIYF
15	NA	TRBJ2-1	once	TRBV7-9	TGTGCCAGCAGCTCTACGGGACAAGGCTACAATGAGCAGTTCTTC	CASSSTGQGYNEQFF
16	NA	TRBJ1-2	NA	TRBV12-1	TGTGCCAGCAGCAAAGGACAGGGGGCGTTTCTGGGTGGCTACACCTTC	CASSKGQGAFLGGYTF
15	TRBD2	TRBJ2-1	NA	TRBV7-6	TGTGCCAGCAGCGTAGGGATAGCGGGGGGGTCCGAGCAGTTCTTC	CASSVGIAGGSEQFF
15	TRBD1	TRBJ1-1	NA	TRBV11-3	TGTGCCAGCAGCTTAACGTCAGGGGGCCGGACTGAAGCTTTCTTT	CASSLTSGGRTEAFF
14	NA	TRBJ1-5	NA	TRBV19	TGTGCCAGTAGTCGCGGGGGGAGCAATCAGCCCCAGCATTTT	CASSRGGSNQPQHF
14	NA	TRBJ1-1	NA	TRBV5-5	TGTGCCAGCAGCTTGGCTTATCGGGTGTTTGAAGCTTTCTTT	CASSLAYRVFEAFF
11	NA	TRBJ2-7	NA	TRBV5-1	TGCGCCAGCAGACTGAACTACGAGCAGTACTTC	CASRLNYEQYF
16	TRBD1	TRBJ1-4	NA	TRBV18	TGTGCCAGCTCTCCCAAGACAGGGTTGGCTAATGAAAAACTGTTTTTT	CASSPKTGLANEKLFF
14	NA	TRBJ2-1	NA	TRBV9	TGTGCCAGCAGCGTATTCGGCGGGGGCGATGAGCAGTTCTTC	CASSVFGGGDEQFF
15	TRBD1	TRBJ2-5	NA	TRBV5-1	TGCGCCAGCAGCTTAGTGGGACAGGGCAAAGAGACCCAGTACTTC	CASSLVGQGKETQYF
12	NA	TRBJ2-2	NA	TRBV19	TGTGCCAGTACCCTGAGAGCCGGGGAGCTGTTTTTT	CASTLRAGELFF
15	NA	TRBJ2-1	NA	TRBV19	TGTGCCAGTAGTATATTTTTCACAGCTAACAATGAGCAGTTCTTC	CASSIFFTANNEQFF
12	NA	TRBJ2-7	NA	TRBV5-1	TGCGCCAGCAGCTCCGACTTCTACGAGCAGTACTTC	CASSSDFYEQYF
15	TRBD1	TRBJ1-4	NA	TRBV28	TGTGCCAGCAGACCTTACAGGGGGACTTATGGAAAACTGTTTTTT	CASRPYRGTYGKLFF
14	TRBD2	TRBJ2-5	NA	TRBV6-4	TGTGCCAGCAGAGGGACTAGCGGACAAGAGACCCAGTACTTC	CASRGTSGQETQYF
14	NA	TRBJ1-2	NA	TRBV10-3	TGTGCCATCAGTGATCAGGGGATCCTTGTTGGCTACACCTTC	CAISDQGILVGYTF
13	NA	TRBJ1-2	NA	TRBV6-1	TGTGCCAGCAGAGATCATGACAGAGATGGCTACACCTTC	CASRDHDRDGYTF
13	TRBD1	TRBJ1-5	NA	TRBV30	TGTGCCTGGAGTAAGGGGGCAGGGCAGCCCCAGCATTTT	CAWSKGAGQPQHF
12	NA	TRBJ2-5	NA	TRBV11-3	TGTGCCAGCAGCCCAGGGTTGGAGACCCAGTACTTC	CASSPGLETQYF
12	NA	TRBJ1-6	NA	TRBV19	TGTGCCAGTAGGGGCCGTAATTCACCCCTCCACTTT	CASRGRNSPLHF
15	TRBD1	TRBJ2-3	NA	TRBV11-2	TGTGCCAGCAGCGTCACAGGGGAGAGCACAGATACGCAGTATTTT	CASSVTGESTDTQYF
13	TRBD1	TRBJ1-4	NA	TRBV19	TGTGCCAGTAGGGGGACAGGGGGCGCGGGACTGTTTTTT	CASRGTGGAGLFF
13	NA	TRBJ1-5	NA	TRBV7-9	TGTGCCAGCAGCTTACAGGGCAATCAGCCCCAGCATTTT	CASSLQGNQPQHF
12	NA	TRBJ2-7	NA	TRBV29-1	TGCAGCGTTGCGCAGGCATCCTACGAGCAGTACTTC	CSVAQASYEQYF
16	TRBD2	TRBJ2-1	NA	TRBV18	TGTGCCAGCTCATTCCCCGGGACTACCGATTACAATGAGCAGTTCTTC	CASSFPGTTDYNEQFF
12	NA	TRBJ2-7	NA	TRBV10-2	TGCGCCAGCAGTGAGCTGGCTTACGAGCAGTACTTC	CASSELAYEQYF
12	NA	TRBJ1-2	few	TRBV28	TGTGCCAGCACCAAGACAGGACGCGGCTACACCTTC	CASTKTGRGYTF